Sequencing of this T cell receptor beta chain was carried out in a study of T cell responses to AZD1222 COVID-19 vaccine. Looking at the study overall: It was second doses at about 4 or about 12 weeks that were pooled.

Sequencing was performed with immunoSEQ multiplex PCR; in TCRdb, only in-frame clones are kept and a portion is missing. The sample yields roughly 100,000 clones, 89% seen once. The CDR3 spans 14 residues. Germline CDR1 is ENHRY and CDR2 is SYGVKD. The V end was cut by 3 bases, the J end by 1 base, with 7 bases between. Sequences were derived from peripheral blood, sampled on day 0 of AZD1222 vaccination. This clonotype was sampled from an adult in good health. The rearrangement joins TRBV10-3 to TRBJ1-5; D gene uncertain. The DNA for the CDR3 is TGTGCCATCAGTGATCGGCCCAGCAATCAGCCCCAGCATTTT. Its translation is CAISDRPSNQPQHF.